Shown below are 7 T cell receptor beta chains from a single sample sequenced in a study of T cell responses to AZD1222 COVID-19 vaccine. Sequenced by immunoSEQ multiplex PCR; TCRdb stores in-frame clones only, minus some. Among some 150,000 clones listed, about 93% were seen once. This sample comprised peripheral blood, obtained 28 days after the second AZD1222 dose. Receptors were obtained from an adult who received the AZD1222 COVID-19 vaccine.

The chain is built from TRBV6-5 and TRBJ2-7; tentative D call: TRBD1 (5 bases). Trimming removed 2 bases from V and 4 bases from J, with 12 bases in between. Germline-derived CDR1 and CDR2 are MNHEY and SVGAGI. The CDR3 contains 14 residues. CDR3 nucleotide sequence: TGTGCCAGCAGTTACCGAGCAGGGCAATACGAGCAGTACTTC. Translation: CASSYRAGQYEQYF.

This clone has a single count. This sequence joins TRBV12-3 or TRBV12-4 and TRBJ1-2, with 8 bases that match TRBD1. This CDR3 region has 12 residues. The V segment lost 6 bases and the J segment 6 bases; nucleotides outside the gene matches: 3. The CDR3 DNA sequence: TGTGCCAGCAGACAGGGGGGCGATGGCTACACCTTC. Its protein is CASRQGGDGYTF.

V is TRBV30 and J is TRBJ1-2; D possibly corresponds to TRBD1 (6 bases). CDR1 GTSNPN and CDR2 SVGIG come from the germline V gene (reference sequence). The CDR3 runs 12 residues. Trimming left V 2 bases short and J 6 bases short, with 10 bases between. CDR3 residues: CAWSPGQNGYTF. The CDR3 DNA follows: TGTGCCTGGAGTCCCGGACAGAATGGCTACACCTTC.

This chain connects TRBV9 to TRBJ2-1, with 8 bases lining up with TRBD2. The J segment lost 5 bases and the V segment lost 4 bases, leaving 8 bases of the junction unmatched. Germline V gene lookup returns CDR1 SGDLS and CDR2 YYNGEE. This CDR3 comprises 15 residues. CDR3 bases: TGTGCCAGCAGCCGACCACAGCGGGAGAACAATGAGCAGTTCTTC. Protein product: CASSRPQRENNEQFF.

V and J are TRBV19 and TRBJ2-7; D tentatively reads TRBD1 or TRBD2 (5 bases each). The CDR3 consists of 17 residues. Germline loops: CDR1 LNHDA, CDR2 SQIVND (reference sequence). The ends were cut back, 0 bases at V and 0 bases at J, with 15 bases in the middle. CDR3 coding DNA: TGTGCCAGTAGTATAGATGTGGGACCCGCCCTCTCCTACGAGCAGTACTTC. This translates into CASSIDVGPALSYEQYF. Complete variable domain (other parts from reference TRBV19 and TRBJ2-7): DGGITQSPKYLFRKEGQNVTLSCEQNLNHDAMYWYRQDPGQGLRLIYYSQIVNDFQKGDIAEGYSVSREKKESFPLTVTSAQKNPTAFYLCASSIDVGPALSYEQYFGPGTRLTVT.

The chain recombines TRBV25-1 with TRBJ1-4; TRBD1 aligns across 8 bases. V gave up 6 bases and J gave up 8 bases; unmatched junction bases: 5. This CDR3 is built from 13 residues. Germline-derived CDR1 and CDR2 are MGHDK and SYGVNS. Here the CDR3 DNA reads TGTGCCAGCAGCCAGGGGGCAGGGGAAAAACTGTTTTTT. Translating it yields CASSQGAGEKLFF.

The genes are TRBV2 and TRBJ2-7, with D perhaps matching TRBD2 (6 bases). The CDR3 runs 13 residues. From germline, CDR1 is SNHLY and CDR2 FYNNEI. V was clipped by 6 bases and J by 3 bases, with 12 bases between them. In DNA, the CDR3 is TGTGCCAGCAGGGAGGGACGGAACTACGAGCAGTACTTC. Protein sequence: CASREGRNYEQYF.